This T cell receptor (beta chain) comes out of a study of blood T cell repertoires in COVID-19. Background on the study: Sources were T cells, B-cell-depleted T cells, or PBMCs; the material itself was cDNA or gDNA.

TCRdb keeps only in-frame clones here, not all; method: immunoSEQ multiplex PCR. The repertoire holds about 52,000 clones, with about 90% as singletons. CDR3 length equals 15 residues. V shed 0 bases and J shed 6 bases, with 9 bases lying between them. Germline V gives CDR1 KGHSH, CDR2 LQKENI. The material sequenced was peripheral blood. This sequence joins TRBV18 and TRBJ1-6; unclear D gene. This TCR was recovered from a man aged 80 or over with active or convalescent COVID-19. The CDR3 region has the DNA TGTGCCAGCTCACCACCGGCCAGTTTTAATTCACCCCTCCACTTT. It is translated as CASSPPASFNSPLHF.